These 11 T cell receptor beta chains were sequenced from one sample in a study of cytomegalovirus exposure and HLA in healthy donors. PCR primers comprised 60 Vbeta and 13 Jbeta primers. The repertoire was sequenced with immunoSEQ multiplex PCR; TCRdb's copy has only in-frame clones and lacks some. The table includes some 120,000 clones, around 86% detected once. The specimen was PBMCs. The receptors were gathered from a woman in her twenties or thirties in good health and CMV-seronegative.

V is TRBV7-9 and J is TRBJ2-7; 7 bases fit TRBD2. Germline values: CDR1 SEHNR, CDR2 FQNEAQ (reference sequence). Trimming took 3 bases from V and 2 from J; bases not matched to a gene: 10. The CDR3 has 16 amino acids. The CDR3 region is CASSFREARFPYEQYF. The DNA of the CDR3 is TGTGCCAGCAGCTTTCGGGAGGCTCGGTTCCCCTACGAGCAGTACTTC.

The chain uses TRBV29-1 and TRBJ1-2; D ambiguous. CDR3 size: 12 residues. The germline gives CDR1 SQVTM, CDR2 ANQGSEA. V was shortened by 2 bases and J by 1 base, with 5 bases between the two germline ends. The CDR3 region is CSVESLNYGYTF. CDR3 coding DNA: TGCAGCGTTGAATCACTTAACTATGGCTACACCTTC.

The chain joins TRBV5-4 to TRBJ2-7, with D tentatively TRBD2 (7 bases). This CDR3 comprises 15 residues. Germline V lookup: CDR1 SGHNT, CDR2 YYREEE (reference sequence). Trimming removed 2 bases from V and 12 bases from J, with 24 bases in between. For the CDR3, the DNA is TGTGCCAGCAGCTTTGGGACTGAGGCGGGGGCGGGGTGGTACTTC. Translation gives CASSFGTEAGAGWYF. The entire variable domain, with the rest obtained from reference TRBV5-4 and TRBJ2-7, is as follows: ETGVTQSPTHLIKTRGQQVTLRCSSQSGHNTVSWYQQALGQGPQFIFQYYREEENGRGNFPPRFSGLQFPNYSSELNVNALELDDSALYLCASSFGTEAGAGWYFGPGTRLTVT.

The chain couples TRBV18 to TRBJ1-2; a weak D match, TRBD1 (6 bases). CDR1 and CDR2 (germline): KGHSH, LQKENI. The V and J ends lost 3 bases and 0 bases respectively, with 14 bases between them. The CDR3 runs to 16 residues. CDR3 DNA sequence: TGTGCCAGCTCACCCGCCGGGACACTTACTAACTATGGCTACACCTTC. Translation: CASSPAGTLTNYGYTF. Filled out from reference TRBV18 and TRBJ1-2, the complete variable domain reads NAGVMQNPRHLVRRRGQEARLRCSPMKGHSHVYWYRQLPEEGLKFMVYLQKENIIDESGMPKERFSAEFPKEGPSILRIQQVVRGDSAAYFCASSPAGTLTNYGYTFGSGTRLTVV.

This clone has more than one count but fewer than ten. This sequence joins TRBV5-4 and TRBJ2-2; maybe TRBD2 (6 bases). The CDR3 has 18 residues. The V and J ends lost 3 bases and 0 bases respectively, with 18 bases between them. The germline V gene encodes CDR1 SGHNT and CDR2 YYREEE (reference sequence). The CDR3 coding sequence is TGTGCCAGCAGCTACCTCAGTGGGACTCCTACGAACACCGGGGAGCTGTTTTTT. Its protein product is CASSYLSGTPTNTGELFF.

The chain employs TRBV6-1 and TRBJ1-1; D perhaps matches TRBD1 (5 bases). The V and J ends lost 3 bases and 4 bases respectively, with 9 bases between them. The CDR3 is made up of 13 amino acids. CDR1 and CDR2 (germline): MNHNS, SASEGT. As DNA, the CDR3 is TGTGCCAGCAGTGATCCCAGGGTCACTGAAGCTTTCTTT. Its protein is CASSDPRVTEAFF.

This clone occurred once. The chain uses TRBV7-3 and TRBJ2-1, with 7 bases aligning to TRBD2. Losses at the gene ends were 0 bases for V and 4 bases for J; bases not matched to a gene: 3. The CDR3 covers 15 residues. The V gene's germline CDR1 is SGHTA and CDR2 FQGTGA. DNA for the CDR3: TGTGCCAGCAGCTTAACGGGAGGGTCGTACAATGAGCAGTTCTTC. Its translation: CASSLTGGSYNEQFF.

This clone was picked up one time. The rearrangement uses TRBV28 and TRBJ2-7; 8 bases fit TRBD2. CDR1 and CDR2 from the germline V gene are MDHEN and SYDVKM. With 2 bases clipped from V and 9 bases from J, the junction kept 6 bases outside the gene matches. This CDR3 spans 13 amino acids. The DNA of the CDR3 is TGTGCCAGCAGTTTAACGGGAGGGAGAGCGCAGTACTTC. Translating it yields CASSLTGGRAQYF.

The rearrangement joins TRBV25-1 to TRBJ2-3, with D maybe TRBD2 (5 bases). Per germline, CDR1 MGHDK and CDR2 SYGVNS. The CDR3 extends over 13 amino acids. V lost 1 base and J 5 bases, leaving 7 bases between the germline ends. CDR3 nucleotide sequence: TGTGCCAGCAGTGAATTGGCGGGAGATACGCAGTATTTT. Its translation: CASSELAGDTQYF. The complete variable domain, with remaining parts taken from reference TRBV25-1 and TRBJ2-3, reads EADIYQTPRYLVIGTGKKITLECSQTMGHDKMYWYQQDPGMELHLIHYSYGVNSTEKGDLSSESTVSRIRTEHFPLTLESARPSHTSQYLCASSELAGDTQYFGPGTRLTVL.

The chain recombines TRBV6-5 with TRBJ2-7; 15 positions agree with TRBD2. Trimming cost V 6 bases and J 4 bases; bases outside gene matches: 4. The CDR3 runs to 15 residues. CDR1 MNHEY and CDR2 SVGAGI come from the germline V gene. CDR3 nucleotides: TGTGCCAGCAGCAAGGGACTAGCGGGAGGTTACGAGCAGTACTTC. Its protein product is CASSKGLAGGYEQYF.

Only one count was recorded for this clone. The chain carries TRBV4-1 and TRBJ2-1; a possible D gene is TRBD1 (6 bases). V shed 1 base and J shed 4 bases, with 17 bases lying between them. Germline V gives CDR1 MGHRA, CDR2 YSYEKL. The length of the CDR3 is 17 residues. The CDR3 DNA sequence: TGCGCCAGCAGCCAAGCAGGGGTGGCGGGTCGATACAATGAGCAGTTCTTC. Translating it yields CASSQAGVAGRYNEQFF.